The text below deals with one T cell receptor (beta chain). No antigen is known for it. The data are from a study of blood T cells in healthy people across ages. Study outcomes and limitations: Diversity of TCR beta per million T cells declined in a roughly linear way with age.

V dropped 8 bases and J dropped 8 bases, with 21 bases sitting between them. The CDR3 sequence is 14 residues long. For the second PCR, which ran for about 6 to 11 cycles, a sample-barcoded 5' primer and a J-beta primer mix were used. TCRdb redid the calling of the 5' RACE reads with MiXCR, one entry per CDR3 protein. The table includes 1.8 million or so distinct CDR3 sequences, 39% detected once. Sequences were obtained from blood. The source of this sequence is a human donor in good health. The chain joins TRBV12-3 or TRBV12-4 to TRBJ1-2; D ambiguous. The CDR3 reads CASGAPGWARGYTF. CDR3 nucleotide sequence: TGTGCCAGCGGTGCTCCTGGGTGGGCTAGAGGCTACACCTTC.